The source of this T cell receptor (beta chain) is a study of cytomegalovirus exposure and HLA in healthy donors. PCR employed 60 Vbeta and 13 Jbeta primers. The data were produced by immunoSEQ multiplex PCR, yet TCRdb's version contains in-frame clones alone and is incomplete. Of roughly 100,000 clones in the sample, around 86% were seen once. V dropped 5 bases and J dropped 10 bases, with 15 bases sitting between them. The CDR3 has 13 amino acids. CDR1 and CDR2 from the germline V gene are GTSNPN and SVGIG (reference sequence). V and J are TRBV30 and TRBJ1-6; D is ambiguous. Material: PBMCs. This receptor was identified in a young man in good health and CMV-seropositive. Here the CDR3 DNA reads TGTGCCTGGGAAACCCCAGAACAATCACCCCTCCACTTT. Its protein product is CAWETPEQSPLHF.